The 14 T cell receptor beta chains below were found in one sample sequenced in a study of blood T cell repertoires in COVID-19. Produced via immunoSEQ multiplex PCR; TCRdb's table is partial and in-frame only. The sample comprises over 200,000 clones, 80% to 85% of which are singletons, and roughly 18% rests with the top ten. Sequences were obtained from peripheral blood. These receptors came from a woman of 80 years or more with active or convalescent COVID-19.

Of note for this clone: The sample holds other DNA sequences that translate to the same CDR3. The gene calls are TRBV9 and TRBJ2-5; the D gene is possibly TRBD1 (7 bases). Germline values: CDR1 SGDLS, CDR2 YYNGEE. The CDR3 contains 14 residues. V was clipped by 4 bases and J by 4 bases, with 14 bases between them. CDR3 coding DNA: TGTGCCAGCAGCTCCGGGCAGGGGGGAGAGACCCAGTACTTC. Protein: CASSSGQGGETQYF.

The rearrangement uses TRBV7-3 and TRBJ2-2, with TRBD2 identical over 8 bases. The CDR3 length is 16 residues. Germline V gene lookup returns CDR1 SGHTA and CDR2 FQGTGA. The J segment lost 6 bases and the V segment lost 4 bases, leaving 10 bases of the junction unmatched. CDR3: CASSSSWRGAAGELFF. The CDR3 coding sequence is TGTGCCAGCAGCTCCTCCTGGCGGGGGGCCGCCGGGGAGCTGTTTTTT.

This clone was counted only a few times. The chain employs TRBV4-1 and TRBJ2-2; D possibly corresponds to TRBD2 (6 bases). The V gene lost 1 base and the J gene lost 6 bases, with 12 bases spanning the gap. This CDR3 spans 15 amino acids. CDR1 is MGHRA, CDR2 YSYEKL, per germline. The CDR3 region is CASSQAGTGAGELFF. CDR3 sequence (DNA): TGCGCCAGCAGCCAAGCCGGGACTGGGGCCGGGGAGCTGTTTTTT.

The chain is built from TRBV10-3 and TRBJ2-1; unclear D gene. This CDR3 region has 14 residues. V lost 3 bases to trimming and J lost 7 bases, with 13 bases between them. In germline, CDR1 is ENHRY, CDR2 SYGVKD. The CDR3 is CAISELLSPNEQFF. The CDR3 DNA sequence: TGTGCCATCAGTGAACTCCTGTCCCCGAATGAGCAGTTCTTC.

CDR3 in amino acids: CASSPRPGLAGDEQYF. CDR3 in DNA: TGTGCCAGCAGCCCCCGTCCGGGACTAGCGGGAGACGAGCAGTACTTC. The chain uses TRBV7-6 and TRBJ2-7, with TRBD2 matching 14 bases. Germline values: CDR1 SGHVS, CDR2 FNYEAQ. Germline trimming cut 5 bases from V and 5 bases from J; bases unmatched to any gene: 8. The CDR3 is made up of 16 amino acids.

The CDR3 protein is CASSPLAGAYEQYF. CDR3 bases: TGTGCCAGCAGCCCACTAGCGGGGGCCTACGAGCAGTACTTC. The chain is built from TRBV6-2 or TRBV6-3 and TRBJ2-7, with 11 nucleotides matching TRBD2. With V trimmed by 6 bases and J by 2 bases, 3 bases remained unmatched. The CDR3 has 14 residues. Germline V gene data show CDR1 as MNHEY and CDR2 as SVGEGT.

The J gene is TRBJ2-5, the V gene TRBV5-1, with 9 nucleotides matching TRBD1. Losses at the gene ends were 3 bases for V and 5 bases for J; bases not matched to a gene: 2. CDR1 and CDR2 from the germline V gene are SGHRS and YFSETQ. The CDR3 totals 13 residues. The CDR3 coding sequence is TGCGCCAGCAGCTCGGGGACAGGGGAGACCCAGTACTTC. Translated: CASSSGTGETQYF.

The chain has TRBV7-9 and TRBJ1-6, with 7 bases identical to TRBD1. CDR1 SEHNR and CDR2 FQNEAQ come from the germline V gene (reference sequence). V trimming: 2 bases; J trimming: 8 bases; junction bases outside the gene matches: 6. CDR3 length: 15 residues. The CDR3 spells CASSLLGQGDSPLHF. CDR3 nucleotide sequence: TGTGCCAGCAGCTTATTGGGGCAGGGGGATTCACCCCTCCACTTT.

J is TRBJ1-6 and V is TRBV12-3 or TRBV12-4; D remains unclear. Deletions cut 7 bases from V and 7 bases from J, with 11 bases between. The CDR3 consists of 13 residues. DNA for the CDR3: TGTGCCAGCACCAGTGAGGGAAATTCACCCCTCCACTTT. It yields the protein CASTSEGNSPLHF.

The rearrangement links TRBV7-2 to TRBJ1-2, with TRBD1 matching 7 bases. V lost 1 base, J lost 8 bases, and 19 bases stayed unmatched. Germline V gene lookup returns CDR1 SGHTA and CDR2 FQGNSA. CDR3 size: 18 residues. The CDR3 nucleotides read TGTGCCAGCAGCTTAGACGGGGGCCCTTCAGGACAGGCTAAAGGCTACACCTTC. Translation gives CASSLDGGPSGQAKGYTF.

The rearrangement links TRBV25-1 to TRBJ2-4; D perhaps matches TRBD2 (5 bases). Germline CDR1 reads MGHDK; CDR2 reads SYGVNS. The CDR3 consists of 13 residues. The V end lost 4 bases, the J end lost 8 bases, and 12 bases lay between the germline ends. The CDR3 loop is CASSGTVGDIQYF. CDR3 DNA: TGTGCCAGCAGTGGCACAGTCGGGGACATTCAGTACTTC.

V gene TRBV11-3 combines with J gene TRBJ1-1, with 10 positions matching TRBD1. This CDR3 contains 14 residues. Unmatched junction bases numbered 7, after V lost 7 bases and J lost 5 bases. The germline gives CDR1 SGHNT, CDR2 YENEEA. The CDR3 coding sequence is TGTGCCAGCACCATGGAGGGACAGGGGACTGAAGCTTTCTTT. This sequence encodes CASTMEGQGTEAFF.

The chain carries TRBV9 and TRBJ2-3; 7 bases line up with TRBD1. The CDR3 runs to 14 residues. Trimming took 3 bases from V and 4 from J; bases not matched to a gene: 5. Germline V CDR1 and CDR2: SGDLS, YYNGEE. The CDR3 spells CASSARGTPDTQYF. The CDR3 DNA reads TGTGCCAGCAGCGCCAGGGGGACGCCAGATACGCAGTATTTT.

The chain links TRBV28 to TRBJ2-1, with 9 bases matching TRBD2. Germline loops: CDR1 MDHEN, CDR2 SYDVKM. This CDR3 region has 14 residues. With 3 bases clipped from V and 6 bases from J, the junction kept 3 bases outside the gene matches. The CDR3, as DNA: TGTGCCAGCAGTTTGGGACTAGCCCCCAATGAGCAGTTCTTC. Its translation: CASSLGLAPNEQFF.